The entry below describes one T cell receptor (beta chain). Its antigen is unknown. The data stem from a study of shared clonotypes between healthy human individuals. Whole-study context: Two women and a few men aged 18 to 49 made up the donors. Whole-study findings and limits: Rarefaction gave evidence that sorted-subset sequencing remained incomplete despite large depth.

The assay used deep level. Clones were read by immunoSEQ multiplex PCR, and TCRdb kept only the in-frame ones, dropping some. The table lists 2 million to 2.5 million clones, over 90% of them singletons. CD45RA-negative memory and CD45RA+ naive subsets were split from the CD4+ cells. V dropped 7 bases and J dropped 7 bases, with 14 bases sitting between them. Germline lookup yields CDR1 SQVTM and CDR2 ANQGSEA. The CDR3 sequence is 11 residues long. V usage is TRBV29-1 and J usage is TRBJ2-7; tentative D call: TRBD1 (6 bases). The specimen was naive CD4+ T cells from PBMCs. Subset here: CD45RA+ positively selected. The clonotype comes from a man aged 18-30 years in good health. Some clones in this sample may be carry-over from other donors' samples. The CDR3 loop reads CSAETGLEQYF. In nucleotides, the CDR3 is TGCAGCGCCGAGACAGGTTTGGAGCAGTACTTC.